This T cell receptor beta chain was observed in a study of OX40 agonist ivuxolimab in advanced cancers. Here immunoSEQ multiplex PCR was the method, and the copy in TCRdb shows in-frame clones only, minus some. The sample consists of some 81,000 clones, around 90% of them appearing once. Findings of the study overall: Individuals who were partial responders at 0.1-3.0 mg/kg had clonal expansion that ranked among the lowest.

As for this clone: The antigen remains undetermined. The sample has other DNA sequences that encode this CDR3 too.

Autoimmune disease history or systemic immunosuppression led to patients being barred. The TCR comes from an adult with an advanced solid tumor such as melanoma, head and neck, liver or kidney cancer. The sample in question was CD4+ or CD8+ T cells sorted from blood, obtained in a trial of the OX40 agonist ivuxolimab.

CDR3 sequence reads: CASSLVPGANYGYTF. The DNA for the CDR3 is TGTGCCAGCAGCTTAGTCCCTGGAGCTAACTATGGCTACACCTTC. The rearrangement links TRBV11-1 to TRBJ1-2; D unclear. V was cut by 1 base and J by 0 bases, with 9 bases left in between. This CDR3 has 15 amino acids. Per the germline V gene, CDR1 is SGHAT and CDR2 is FQDESV (reference sequence).